Given below is one TCR beta chain in context. No cognate antigen has been identified for it. Base qualities are not recorded, but no much larger clone differs from it by a single base. The cysteine opens and the phenylalanine closes a CDR3 of 17 amino acids. Only the CDR3 DNA is retained, 51 bases long and in frame from the first base. V lost 1 base and J lost 2 bases, and the count of bases not matched to a germline gene is 8. CDR1 LNHDA and CDR2 SQIVND are derived from the germline V gene (reference sequence). The record originates from a study of blood T cell repertoires in COVID-19 (TCRdb year 2020). At the level of the whole study: Samples covering the acute and convalescent phases of COVID-19 were provided by collaborators in the United States, Italy and Spain. The material from the prospective study consisted of cDNA or gDNA derived from T cells, B-cell-depleted T cells, or PBMCs. Sample metadata almost always included a de-identified subject ID, COVID-19 status, age in years and sex. The repertoires were made available in a free public database intended to serve as a resource for research on the immune response to SARS-CoV-2. The dataset comprised deeply sampled blood TCRbeta repertoires from subjects exposed to, actively infected with, or recovered from COVID-19. HLA class I and class II types, where available, came from metadata supplied by the sample provider rather than from assay-based typing. The samples were drawn from the first 160 participants of the ongoing ImmuneRACE study and from 1,254 subjects provided by 6 global collaborators.

Whole blood was collected in K2EDTA tubes by collaborating institutions according to the institutions' own protocols. For TCRbeta analysis, collaborators shipped samples as frozen whole blood, isolated PBMCs, or DNA extracted from either of those sample types. TCRbeta CDR3 regions were amplified from genomic DNA using the immunoSEQ Assay, a bias-controlled multiplex PCR. For the original study's pipeline: The number of nucleated cells in each sample was estimated by amplification of reference gene primers within the assay. To quantify the absolute abundance of each unique TCRbeta CDR3 rearrangement, sequence reads were collapsed and filtered. Productive Simpson clonality was computed per sample as the square root of Simpson's diversity index over productive rearrangements. The table was pulled from immuneACCESS by TCRdb, which kept in-frame rearrangements only. Such tables lose some clones; where checked, under half of the loss comes from unresolved V genes, and the rest has no known cause. V and J calls and clone size are copied from that table; D and trimming were computed from the DNA. This sample has fewer than 200,000 clones in its table, and 80% of those were observed once. The biggest ten clones account for 6.9% of the sample.

Overall results and qualifications from the work: Clinical and demographic metadata were provided uncurated, with the amount varying by source and participant.

The sample comprised peripheral blood. This clonotype was obtained from a man between 60 and 75 years old with acute or convalescent COVID-19. The sequence joins TRBV19 to TRBJ2-1, with 7 central nucleotides matching TRBD2. The bases read TGTGCCAGTAGTATAGGGATCCGCGGGAGTGCCTACAATGAGCAGTTCTTC. Its protein reads: CASSIGIRGSAYNEQFF.